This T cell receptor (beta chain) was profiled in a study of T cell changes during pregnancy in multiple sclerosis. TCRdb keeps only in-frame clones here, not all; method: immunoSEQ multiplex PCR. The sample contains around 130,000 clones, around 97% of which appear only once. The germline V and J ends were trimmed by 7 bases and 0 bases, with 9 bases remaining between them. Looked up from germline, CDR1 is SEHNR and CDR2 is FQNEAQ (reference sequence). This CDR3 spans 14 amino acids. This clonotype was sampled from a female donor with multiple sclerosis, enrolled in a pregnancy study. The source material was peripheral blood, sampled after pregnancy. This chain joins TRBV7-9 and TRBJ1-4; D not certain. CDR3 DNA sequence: TGTGCCAGCATCCAGGATGCAACTAATGAAAAACTGTTTTTT. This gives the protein CASIQDATNEKLFF.